This T cell receptor (beta chain) comes out of a study of T-cell reconstitution after alpha-beta-depleted transplantation in children. TCRbeta library construction was performed incorporating unique molecular identifiers. TCRdb fed the PCR reads into MiXCR, producing one record per CDR3 protein. The repertoire includes a few hundred thousand distinct CDR3 sequences, 9.7% of them detected once, and over 4.5% sits in the top ten. CDR3 length: 15 residues. Trimming pared 0 bases from V and 5 bases from J, leaving 14 bases between. The germline V gene has CDR1 SGHDT and CDR2 YYEEEE. Sequencing was performed on PBMCs from the stem cell graft donor, taken from the stem cell graft. The receptor comes from a human donor who donated a stem cell graft to a child with SCID. The chain joins TRBV5-6 to TRBJ2-5; D possibly matches TRBD1 or TRBD2 (5 bases each). The CDR3 reads CASSLGLLRDETQYF. The CDR3 coding sequence is TGTGCCAGCAGCTTGGGCCTCCTCAGGGACGAGACCCAGTACTTC.